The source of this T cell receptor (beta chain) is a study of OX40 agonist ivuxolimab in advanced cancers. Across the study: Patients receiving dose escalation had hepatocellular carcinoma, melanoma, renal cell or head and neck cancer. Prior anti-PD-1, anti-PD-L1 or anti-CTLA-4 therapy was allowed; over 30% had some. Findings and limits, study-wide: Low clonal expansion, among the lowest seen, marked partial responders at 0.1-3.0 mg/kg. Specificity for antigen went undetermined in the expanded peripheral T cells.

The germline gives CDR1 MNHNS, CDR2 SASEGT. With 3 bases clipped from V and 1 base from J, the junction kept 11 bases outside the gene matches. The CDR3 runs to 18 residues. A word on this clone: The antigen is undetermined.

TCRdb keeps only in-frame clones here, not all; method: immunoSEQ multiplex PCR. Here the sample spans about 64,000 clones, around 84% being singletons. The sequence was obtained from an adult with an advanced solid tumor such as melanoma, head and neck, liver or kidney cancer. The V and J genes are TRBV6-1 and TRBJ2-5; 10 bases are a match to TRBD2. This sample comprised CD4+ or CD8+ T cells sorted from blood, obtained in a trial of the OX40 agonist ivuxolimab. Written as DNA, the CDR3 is TGTGCCAGCAGTGATGTAGCGGGAGGCCCACTCTCCCAAGAGACCCAGTACTTC. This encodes CASSDVAGGPLSQETQYF.